This T cell receptor (beta chain) was sequenced for a study of patients and donors after allogeneic stem cell transplantation. From the RT-PCR reads, TCRdb called clonotypes with MiXCR, one entry per CDR3 protein. The sample lists more than 850,000 distinct CDR3 sequences, more than 15% occurring once. Only a few counts were recorded for this clonotype. The TCR sequence derives from a human donor who was either an allogeneic HSCT recipient or a stem cell or donor lymphocyte infusion donor (not recorded which). It is not recorded whose cells these are; they may come from a transplant donor. Sequenced sample: blood, either unsorted or a sorted T cell fraction (not recorded which).

The CDR3 is CASSLGQGFTEQFF. The DNA for the CDR3 is TGTGCCAGCAGTTTGGGACAGGGCTTTACAGAGCAGTTCTTC. The rearrangement links TRBV27 to TRBJ2-1; TRBD1 agrees at 9 bases. V shed 3 bases, J shed 10 bases, and the junction held 7 bases outside the gene matches. From germline, CDR1 is MNHEY and CDR2 SMNVEV (reference sequence). The CDR3 is made up of 14 amino acids.